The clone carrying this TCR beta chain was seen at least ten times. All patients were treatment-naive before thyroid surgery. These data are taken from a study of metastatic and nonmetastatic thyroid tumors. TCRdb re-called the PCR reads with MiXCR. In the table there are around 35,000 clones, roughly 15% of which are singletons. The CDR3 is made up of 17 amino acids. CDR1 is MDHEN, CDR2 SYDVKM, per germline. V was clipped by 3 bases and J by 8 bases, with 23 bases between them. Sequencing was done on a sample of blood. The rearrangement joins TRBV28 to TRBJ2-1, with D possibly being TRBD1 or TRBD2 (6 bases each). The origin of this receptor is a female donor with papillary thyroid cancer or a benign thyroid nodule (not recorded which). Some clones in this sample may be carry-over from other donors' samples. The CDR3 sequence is CASSFFGASETGDEQFF. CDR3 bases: TGTGCCAGCAGTTTTTTCGGGGCTAGCGAGACAGGCGATGAGCAGTTCTTC.